A single T cell receptor beta chain is shown here with its context. As yet, its antigen is unknown. The sample belongs to a study of cytomegalovirus exposure and HLA in healthy donors. General study points: Later analysis found that TCR beta chains associated with HLA were more clonally expanded than other, equally common chains. Per a later analysis, fewer than 20,000 TCR beta sequences showed association with HLA alleles at 0.05 false discovery rate.

V was cut by 2 bases and J by 0 bases, with 11 bases left in between. The CDR3 has 16 residues. Per germline, CDR1 SEHNR and CDR2 FQNEAQ (reference sequence). The PCR ran on 60 Vbeta and 13 Jbeta primers. Only in-frame clones appear in the TCRdb table, and some are missing; sequencing was by immunoSEQ multiplex PCR. The sample includes over 200,000 clones, just under 85% of them seen just once. At collection, donors were nominally healthy, but unrecorded immune exposures were probable. Sequencing was done on a sample of PBMCs. The receptor was isolated from a woman aged 40 to 50 in good health and CMV-seronegative. The chain employs TRBV7-9 and TRBJ1-3, with D unclear. CDR3 protein: CASSLPRGRSGNTIYF. In DNA, the CDR3 is TGTGCCAGCAGCTTACCCCGCGGCCGCTCTGGAAACACCATATATTTT.